Described below is a single T cell receptor (beta chain) sequence and its context. Its antigen remains undetermined. The record has no base qualities; no much larger clone is one base away. The source of the sample is a study of sequential checkpoint blockade in melanoma (dated by TCRdb to about 2019). Background for the entire study: In a 1:1 randomization, patients received either first-line nivolumab then ipilimumab (arm A) or ipilimumab then nivolumab (arm B). Maintenance nivolumab came after each of the two trial sequences.

The CDR3, cysteine through phenylalanine, is 14 amino acids long. Only the CDR3 portion is preserved as DNA: 42 bases, with reading frame beginning at the first base. The germline V gene (reference sequence) specifies PRHDT as CDR1 and FYEKMQ as CDR2. The trim is 5 bases for V and 7 bases for J, with a gap of 17 bases between the germline ends. In light of the paper, this sample's treatment or condition label describes: randomized to nivolumab then ipilimumab (arm A) or the reverse (arm B). No trial patient had received prior DNA-damaging chemotherapy. Live CD3+CD8+ cells negative for CD19 and CD56 were sorted from thawed PBMCs on a FACS Aria II flow cytometer. Samples came from patients with melanoma in CheckMate 064, a randomized, open-label phase II trial of sequential checkpoint blockade. Peripheral blood mononuclear cells were obtained through leukapheresis, purified using Ficoll-Paque, and frozen in human serum containing approximately 9.1% DMSO. Immediately after sorting, the purity of sorted blood CD3+CD8+ cells was verified to be >98%, after which DNA was extracted.

TCRbeta CDR3 regions were immunosequenced from genomic DNA with the immunoSEQ Assay. Before high-throughput sequencing, genomic DNA was amplified using bias-controlled multiplex PCR. The study's processing was this. To quantify the absolute abundance of each unique TCRbeta CDR3 region, the sequences were collapsed and filtered. Clonality was defined as 1 minus Pielou's evenness and was calculated using productive rearrangements only. A previously published method was used to identify clones whose frequencies were significantly greater in on-treatment samples than in baseline samples. This is the immuneACCESS table as TCRdb keeps it, with only in-frame sequences that have V and J called. A part of the clones is gone; compared with another copy, unresolved V genes explain less than half, and the rest is unexplained. V and J calls plus clone size are reproduced from that table; the DNA served to infer D and trimming. In all, the sample holds about 27,000 clones, and 70% to 85% of those were seen once. Clones ranked in the top ten supply about 14% of the sample.

The paper as a whole reports these results and caveats: The response-prediction model combining TCR metrics and mutation burden needs validation in larger, independent patient cohorts.

Recombination connected TRBV13 to TRBJ1-1; perhaps TRBD1 is the D gene, with 6 bases matching. The sequence derives from a human donor with melanoma. Sequenced here: CD8+ T cells sorted from blood (inferred from file names), sampled from a patient given nivolumab and ipilimumab in sequence. The CDR3 reads CASSPNREWSEAFF. The nucleotide sequence reads TGTGCCAGCAGCCCAAACAGGGAGTGGAGTGAAGCTTTCTTT.